This TCR beta chain was captured in a study of beta chain features in type 1 diabetes. Study in general: Examination spanned around 100,000,000 sorted cells from all samples. Study-level points and caveats: TCRB CDR3s were moderately but significantly shorter in Type 1 diabetes patients in all four CD4+ subsets. TCRB repertoires of naive, central memory and Treg cells appeared more similar among patients than among healthy donors.

Purity exceeded 95% in all sorted populations. The ends were cut back, 0 bases at V and 1 base at J, with 12 bases in the middle. Germline V lookup: CDR1 MNHEY, CDR2 SVGAGI. CDR3 length equals 16 residues. As concerns this clone: Its antigen is currently unknown.

As every portion of the isolated RNA was reverse transcribed, the sequencing read expressed TCRB transcripts. Profiling relied on immunoSEQ multiplex PCR, and the TCRdb table lists in-frame clones only, not all of them. This sample has hundreds of thousands of clones, with roughly 9% found just once. The TCR comes from a man aged 30 to 45 with type 1 diabetes. The sample comprised central memory CD4+ T cells from blood. This chain links TRBV6-5 with TRBJ1-1; D might be TRBD1 (5 bases). This CDR3 is CASSYSSDRENTEAFF. DNA for the CDR3: TGTGCCAGCAGTTACTCATCTGACAGAGAGAACACTGAAGCTTTCTTT.